This T cell receptor (beta chain) appears in the sequencing data of a study of blood T cell repertoires in COVID-19. Study-level information: Donors in the United States, Italy and Spain gave samples during acute or convalescent COVID-19. Sample material is recorded as cDNA or gDNA derived from T cells, B-cell-depleted T cells, or PBMCs.

There are a few counts of this clone. This sample includes further DNA sequences coding for the same CDR3. Germline values: CDR1 SGHAT, CDR2 FQDESV (reference sequence). The CDR3 spans 15 residues. Losses at the gene ends were 5 bases for V and 4 bases for J; bases not matched to a gene: 6. In the original analysis: By means of reference gene primer amplification, nucleated cell counts were estimated. Repertoires were generated with immunoSEQ multiplex PCR, while TCRdb's copy carries only in-frame clones and drops some. Clone size and the V and J calls come from that table; the DNA yielded D and trimming. This table holds 95,000 to 150,000 clones, about 79% found once.

This receptor was obtained from a man aged 70 or older with acute or convalescent COVID-19. The specimen was peripheral blood. The gene calls are TRBV11-1 and TRBJ2-1, with TRBD2 matching over 9 bases. DNA for the CDR3: TGTGCCAGCAGCCCCGGGACTAGCAGATACAATGAGCAGTTCTTC. Translation: CASSPGTSRYNEQFF.